This T cell receptor (beta chain) was observed in a study of cytomegalovirus exposure and HLA in healthy donors. Notes on the study in general: Researchers reported that a few CMV-associated chains were confirmed in vitro as CMV antigen-specific. A previous analysis found most TCR beta V segments productive roughly 87% or roughly 30% of the time.

To note about this clone: What it recognizes is unknown.

The CDR3 totals 13 residues. Trimming left V 5 bases short and J 8 bases short, with 12 bases between. The germline V gene has CDR1 LGHNA and CDR2 YNFKEQ. The PCR made use of 60 Vbeta and 13 Jbeta primers. Repertoires were generated with immunoSEQ multiplex PCR, while TCRdb's copy carries only in-frame clones and drops some. The sample table includes under 200,000 clones. J is TRBJ1-4 and V is TRBV4-2; a possible D gene is TRBD1 (5 bases). Sequencing used PBMCs. The sequence was collected from a man aged 25-40 years in good health and CMV-seronegative. The CDR3 DNA is TGTGCCAGCAGCTTACCGACAGCCGAAAAACTGTTTTTT. Amino acids: CASSLPTAEKLFF.